This T cell receptor (beta chain) stems from a study of Ad26.COV2.S vaccination and SARS-CoV-2 variants. Study summary: This donor came from the COV1001 trial of Ad26.COV2.S. Ad26.COV2.S shots went into the muscle once or twice, 56 days apart.

Clones were read by immunoSEQ multiplex PCR, and TCRdb kept only the in-frame ones, dropping some. The sample shows about 380,000 clones, 83% of them seen only once. A word on this clone: What it binds is unknown.

Study-level points and caveats: The breadth of spike-specific CD8+ and CD4+ T cell responses after vaccination was reportedly substantial. Overall T cell responses may have been underestimated by the analyses of TCR breadth and depth.

The CDR3 covers 14 residues. From germline, CDR1 is LGHDT and CDR2 YNNKEL (reference sequence). Trimming took 4 bases from V and 0 from J, leaving 9 bases between them. Treatment given: approximately 18 received Ad26.COV2.S at low or high dose, single or two shots; 5 received placebo; per-sample allocation not given. Sampling took place 63 days after the first vaccine or placebo injection. This sequence was found in a person aged 18-65 years who received the Ad26.COV2.S COVID-19 vaccine or a placebo. V and J are TRBV3-1 (or the pseudogene TRBV3-2) and TRBJ1-1, with D unclear. The material sequenced was peripheral blood, taken in a trial of Ad26.COV2.S vaccine versus placebo. In DNA, the CDR3 is TGTGCCAGCAGCCGACGGTTCTTGAACACTGAAGCTTTCTTT. Protein product: CASSRRFLNTEAFF.